A selection of T cell receptor beta chains follows, all from one sample in a study of T-cell reconstitution after alpha-beta-depleted transplantation in children. TCRdb analysed the PCR reads with MiXCR anew, one entry per CDR3 protein. The table shows a few hundred thousand distinct CDR3 sequences, with around 10% occurring only once. The sample here was PBMCs from the stem cell graft donor, taken from the stem cell graft. The receptor set was obtained from a human donor who donated a stem cell graft to a child with acute lymphoblastic leukemia. Both conserved end residues are part of each CDR3. The order of the fields is J gene, V gene, clone size, D gene, CDR3 DNA, CDR3 protein. A D gene is named only where the DNA matches it firmly. The size of a clone is reported for some rows only, either as once, few or many, or as a class for expanded clones.

TRBJ2-7 | TRBV7-2 | - | - | TGTGCCAGCAGCCCCGTCGCAGCGGGTTCCTACGAGCAGTACTTC | CASSPVAAGSYEQYF
TRBJ1-5 | TRBV6-2/TRBV6-3 | - | TRBD1 | TGTGCCAGCAGACCGCACAGGGGGTATAGCAATCAGCCCCAGCATTTT | CASRPHRGYSNQPQHF
TRBJ1-5 | TRBV20-1 | - | - | TGCAGTGCTAGACCCCTAACAGGGATTAGCAATCAGCCCCAGCATTTT | CSARPLTGISNQPQHF
TRBJ2-1 | TRBV24-1 | many | - | TGTGCCACCAGTTCCCCGGGGAGAAACAATGAGCAGTTCTTC | CATSSPGRNNEQFF
TRBJ1-1 | TRBV12-3/TRBV12-4 | - | - | TGTGCCAGCAGTTTAGGGGCCGAGCGGGAAGCTTTCTTT | CASSLGAEREAFF
TRBJ2-1 | TRBV5-1 | many | TRBD2 | TGCGCCAGCAGCTTGGCCCTAGCGGGGACCAATGAGCAGTTCTTC | CASSLALAGTNEQFF
TRBJ2-2 | TRBV12-3/TRBV12-4 | - | - | TGTGCCAGCAGTTTTACAGGCGGGGAGCTGTTTTTT | CASSFTGGELFF
TRBJ2-7 | TRBV6-5 | few | - | TGTGCCAGCAGTTACTTAGTAGTTGGGTACGAGCAGTACTTC | CASSYLVVGYEQYF
TRBJ1-1 | TRBV19 | few | - | TGTGCCAGTAGTTTTCTCCCCCTAGGACAGACGAACACTGAAGCTTTCTTT | CASSFLPLGQTNTEAFF
TRBJ2-1 | TRBV20-1 | - | - | TGCAGTGCTAGTCGGGGCTACCCCGGCTCCTACAATGAGCAGTTCTTC | CSASRGYPGSYNEQFF
TRBJ2-5 | TRBV20-1 | few | TRBD2 | TGCAGTGCTGTTAGCGGGAGCGGCTTAGAGACCCAGTACTTC | CSAVSGSGLETQYF
TRBJ1-4 | TRBV12-3/TRBV12-4 | - | TRBD1 | TGTGCCAGCAGTCTAGGACAGGCCGAAAAACTGTTTTTT | CASSLGQAEKLFF
TRBJ2-3 | TRBV10-3 | many | TRBD2 | TGTGCCATCAGTGAGAGGTGGGAGGGCGGGGAAGATACGCAGTATTTT | CAISERWEGGEDTQYF
TRBJ2-1 | TRBV27 | - | - | TGTGCCAGCAGTTTATCTGGACCGCTACCCTACAATGAGCAGTTCTTC | CASSLSGPLPYNEQFF
TRBJ2-2 | TRBV7-6 | few | - | TGTGCCAGCAGCCATGGATACAGTAGGGGTTTCGGGGAGCTGTTTTTT | CASSHGYSRGFGELFF
TRBJ2-3 | TRBV6-1 | - | - | TGTGCCAGCAGTCCGTGGACAAATAGCAGAGATACGCAGTATTTT | CASSPWTNSRDTQYF
TRBJ1-2 | TRBV7-9 | many | - | TGTGCCAGTGGCCAGGGCTACACCTTC | CASGQGYTF
TRBJ2-3 | TRBV3-1 | few | TRBD2 | TGTGCCAGCGGACTAAGGCCTAGAGCGGGAGCAGGGAGGGATACGCAGTATTTT | CASGLRPRAGAGRDTQYF
TRBJ1-4 | TRBV7-2 | - | - | TGTGCCAGCAGCTTCGGGGGACGGACAACTAATGAAAAACTGTTTTTT | CASSFGGRTTNEKLFF
TRBJ2-7 | TRBV7-2 | - | TRBD2 | TGTGCCAGCAGCTTAGTGGGCGGGAGTAGCAACGAGCAGTACTTC | CASSLVGGSSNEQYF
TRBJ2-1 | TRBV9 | few | TRBD1 | TGTGCCAGCAGCGGGGGACAGGCCTCCTACAATGAGCAGTTCTTC | CASSGGQASYNEQFF
TRBJ1-3 | TRBV7-2 | few | TRBD1 | TGTGCCAGCAGCTCACAGGGGATTGGGTCTGGAAACACCATATATTTT | CASSSQGIGSGNTIYF
TRBJ2-1 | TRBV7-3 | - | TRBD2 | TGTGCCAGCAGCTTAACGCGGGAGTACTACAATGAGCAGTTCTTC | CASSLTREYYNEQFF
TRBJ2-7 | TRBV28 | few | - | TGTGCCAGCAGCCCCCTAACAGATCTGGCCTACGAGCAGTACTTC | CASSPLTDLAYEQYF
TRBJ2-7 | TRBV4-3 | - | - | TGCGCCAGCAGTCGAGGCCTAGCGAGTTCCTACGAGCAGTACTTC | CASSRGLASSYEQYF
TRBJ1-1 | TRBV6-5 | - | - | TGTGCCAGCAGTTACCGACAGGTACACTTTGAAGCTTTCTTT | CASSYRQVHFEAFF
TRBJ2-7 | TRBV7-2 | few | - | TGTGCCAGCAGCTTAGGAACAGGACGCGAGCAGTACTTC | CASSLGTGREQYF
TRBJ1-4 | TRBV6-5 | few | - | TGTGCCAGCAGTGTACGGGGGGAAAAACTGTTTTTT | CASSVRGEKLFF
TRBJ1-1 | TRBV5-1 | few | - | TGCGCCAGCAGCTTGTATGGCAGGAGCGGGACTGAAGCTTTCTTT | CASSLYGRSGTEAFF
TRBJ2-1 | TRBV7-9 | - | TRBD2 | TGTGCCAGCAGCTTGTGGCTAGCGGACAATGAGCAGTTCTTC | CASSLWLADNEQFF
TRBJ1-3 | TRBV5-1 | few | TRBD1 | TGCGCCAGCAGCTTAGCTACGACAGGGCCGGCTGCTGGAAACACCATATATTTT | CASSLATTGPAAGNTIYF
TRBJ2-3 | TRBV10-3 | - | TRBD2 | TGTGCCACCCGCACTAGCGGGGGGACAGATACGCAGTATTTT | CATRTSGGTDTQYF
TRBJ1-2 | TRBV4-1 | - | - | TGCGCCAGCAGCCGCGGCGTTCGGTACACCTTC | CASSRGVRYTF
TRBJ1-6 | TRBV6-1 | few | - | TGTGCCAGCAGGGGACCAACGGGCAATTCACCCCTCCACTTT | CASRGPTGNSPLHF
TRBJ2-1 | TRBV12-3/TRBV12-4 | few | - | TGTGCCAGCGCCCGCGGGGAGGTTGAGCAGTTCTTC | CASARGEVEQFF
TRBJ2-1 | TRBV5-1 | - | TRBD2 | TGCGCCAGCTCAAAGTGGGAGCGGGAGTTCGGTGAGCAGTTCTTC | CASSKWEREFGEQFF
TRBJ2-1 | TRBV29-1 | - | TRBD2 | TGCAGCGCGAGCGGGAGTCGGTACAATGAGCAGTTCTTC | CSASGSRYNEQFF
TRBJ2-7 | TRBV7-3 | - | TRBD2 | TGTGCCAGCAGCCGCCGCTCCGGGACTAGCGGGATTAATGAGCAGTACTTC | CASSRRSGTSGINEQYF
TRBJ2-5 | TRBV29-1 | few | - | TGCAGCGTTACTAGGACTCGACGGGAGACCCAGTACTTC | CSVTRTRRETQYF
TRBJ1-1 | TRBV20-1 | few | - | TGCAGTGCTAGAGACCAGACAGGGAACACTGAAGCTTTCTTT | CSARDQTGNTEAFF
TRBJ2-5 | TRBV9 | few | TRBD2 | TGTGCCAGCAGCGTTAGCGGGAGGGCCGGAGGGGAGACCCAGTACTTC | CASSVSGRAGGETQYF
TRBJ2-2 | TRBV7-7 | - | TRBD2 | TGTGCCAGCAGCCCCCTGGCGGGGGGCACCGGGGAGCTGTTTTTT | CASSPLAGGTGELFF
TRBJ2-2 | TRBV10-2 | few | TRBD2 | TGCGCCAGCAGTGGTGGGAGGGTGAACACCGGGGAGCTGTTTTTT | CASSGGRVNTGELFF
TRBJ1-5 | TRBV6-2/TRBV6-3 | - | TRBD1 | TGTGCCAGCAGTTACTCGCGGACAGGGGTCCCGAGCAATCAGCCCCAGCATTTT | CASSYSRTGVPSNQPQHF
TRBJ1-2 | TRBV4-3 | - | - | TGCGCCAGCAGCCAAGACACTCGGAGGGCTGACTATGGCTACACCTTC | CASSQDTRRADYGYTF
TRBJ2-1 | TRBV12-3/TRBV12-4 | many | TRBD2 | TGTGCCAGCAGTTCTATAGCGGGAGAAGGGCAGTTCTTC | CASSSIAGEGQFF
TRBJ1-2 | TRBV15 | few | - | TGTGCCACCAGCAGAGATCTGTCTGGCCATGGCTACACCTTC | CATSRDLSGHGYTF
TRBJ2-3 | TRBV20-1 | few | TRBD2 | TGCAGTGCAGATAGGACTAGCGGAGGCGATACGCAGTATTTT | CSADRTSGGDTQYF
TRBJ1-1 | TRBV28 | few | TRBD1 | TGTGCCAGCAGAGCAGGGACAGGGAGAGCTGAAGCTTTCTTT | CASRAGTGRAEAFF
TRBJ2-7 | TRBV15 | many | TRBD2 | TGTGCCACCAGCGGCGGGACTAGCGGGAGTTTTGGGTTCTACGAGCAGTACTTC | CATSGGTSGSFGFYEQYF
TRBJ2-5 | TRBV4-2 | many | - | TGTGCCAGCAGCTCTTTTGGAGCGGGAGAGACCCAGTACTTC | CASSSFGAGETQYF
TRBJ2-7 | TRBV5-1 | few | TRBD1 | TGCGCCAGCACCGCGGGGACAGGGGACCCCTACGAGCAGTACTTC | CASTAGTGDPYEQYF
TRBJ1-2 | TRBV10-3 | - | TRBD1 | TGTGCCACAGCGGACAGGAATCGTGGCTATGGCTACACCTTC | CATADRNRGYGYTF
TRBJ2-1 | TRBV7-2 | - | - | TGTGCCAGCAGCTTAATGTCGAGTAGCGGAGCCAATGAGCAGTTCTTC | CASSLMSSSGANEQFF
TRBJ2-7 | TRBV5-4 | - | TRBD2 | TGTGCCAGCAGCTTGATTGGGACTAGCACCGGCGAGCAGTACTTC | CASSLIGTSTGEQYF